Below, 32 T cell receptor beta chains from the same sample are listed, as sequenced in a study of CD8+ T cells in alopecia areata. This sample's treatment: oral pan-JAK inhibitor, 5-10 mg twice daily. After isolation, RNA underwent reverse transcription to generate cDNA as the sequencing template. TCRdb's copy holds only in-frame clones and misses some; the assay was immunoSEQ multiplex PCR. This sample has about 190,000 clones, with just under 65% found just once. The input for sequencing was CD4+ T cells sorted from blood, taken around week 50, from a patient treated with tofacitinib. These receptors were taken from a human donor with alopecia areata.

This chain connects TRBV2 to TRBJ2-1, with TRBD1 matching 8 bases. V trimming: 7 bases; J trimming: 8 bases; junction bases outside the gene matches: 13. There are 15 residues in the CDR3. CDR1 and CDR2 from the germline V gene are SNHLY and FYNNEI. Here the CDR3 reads CASTPPGTGWDEQFF. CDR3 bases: TGTGCCAGCACCCCCCCGGGGACAGGTTGGGATGAGCAGTTCTTC.

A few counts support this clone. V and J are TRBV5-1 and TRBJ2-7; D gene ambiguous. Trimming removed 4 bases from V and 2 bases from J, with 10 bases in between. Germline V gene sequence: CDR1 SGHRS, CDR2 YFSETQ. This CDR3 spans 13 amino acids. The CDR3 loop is CASSPGDTYEQYF. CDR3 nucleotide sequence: TGCGCCAGCAGCCCTGGGGATACCTACGAGCAGTACTTC.

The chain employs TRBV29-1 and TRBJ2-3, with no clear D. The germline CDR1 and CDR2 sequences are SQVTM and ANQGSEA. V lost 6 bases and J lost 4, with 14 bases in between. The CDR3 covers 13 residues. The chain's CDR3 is CSVTWVGSDTQYF. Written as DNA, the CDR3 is TGCAGCGTCACCTGGGTCGGATCAGATACGCAGTATTTT.

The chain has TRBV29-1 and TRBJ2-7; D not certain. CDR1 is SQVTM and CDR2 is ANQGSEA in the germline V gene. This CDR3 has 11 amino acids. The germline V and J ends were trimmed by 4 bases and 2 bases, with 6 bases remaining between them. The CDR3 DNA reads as TGCAGCGTTGGCGCTCCCTACGAGCAGTACTTC. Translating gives CSVGAPYEQYF.

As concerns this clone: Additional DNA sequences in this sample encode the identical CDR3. For the CDR3, the DNA is TGTGCCTGGAGCGGGGGGGACAATCAGCCCCAGCATTTT. Translation gives CAWSGGDNQPQHF. The chain links TRBV30 to TRBJ1-5; a possible D gene is TRBD1 (5 bases). Trimming removed 3 bases from V and 3 bases from J, with 9 bases in between. Per the germline V gene, CDR1 is GTSNPN and CDR2 is SVGIG (reference sequence). This CDR3 has 13 residues.

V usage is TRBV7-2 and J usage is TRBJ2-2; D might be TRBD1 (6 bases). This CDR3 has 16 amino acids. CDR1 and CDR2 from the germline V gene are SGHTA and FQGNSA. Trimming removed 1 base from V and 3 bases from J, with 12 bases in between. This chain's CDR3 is CASSLDWPGDTGELFF. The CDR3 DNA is TGTGCCAGCAGCTTAGACTGGCCAGGGGACACCGGGGAGCTGTTTTTT.

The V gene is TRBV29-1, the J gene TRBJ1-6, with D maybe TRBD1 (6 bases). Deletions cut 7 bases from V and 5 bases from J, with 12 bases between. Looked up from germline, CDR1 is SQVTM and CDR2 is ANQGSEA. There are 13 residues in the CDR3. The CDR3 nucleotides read TGCAGCGCCACGGCAGGGGATAATTCACCCCTCCACTTT. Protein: CSATAGDNSPLHF.

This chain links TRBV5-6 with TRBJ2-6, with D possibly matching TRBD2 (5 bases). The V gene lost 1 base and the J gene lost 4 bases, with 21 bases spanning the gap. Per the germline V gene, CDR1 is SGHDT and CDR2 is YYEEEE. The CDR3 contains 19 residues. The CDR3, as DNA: TGTGCCAGCAGCTTGTTTCACACGTGGACTGACACCGGGGCCAACGTCCTGACTTTC. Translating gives CASSLFHTWTDTGANVLTF.

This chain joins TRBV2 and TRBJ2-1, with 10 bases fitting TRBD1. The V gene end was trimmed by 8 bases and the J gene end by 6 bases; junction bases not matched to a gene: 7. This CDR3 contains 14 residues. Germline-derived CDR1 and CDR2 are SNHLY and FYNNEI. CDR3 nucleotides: TGTGCCAGCGACAGGGGGCTAAGTCGCAATGAGCAGTTCTTC. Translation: CASDRGLSRNEQFF.

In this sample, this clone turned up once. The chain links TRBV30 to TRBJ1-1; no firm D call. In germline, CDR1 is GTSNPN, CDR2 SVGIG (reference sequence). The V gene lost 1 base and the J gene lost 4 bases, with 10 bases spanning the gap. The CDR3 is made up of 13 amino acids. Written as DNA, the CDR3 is TGTGCCTGGAGTGGATTCCCCAGCACTGAAGCTTTCTTT. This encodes CAWSGFPSTEAFF. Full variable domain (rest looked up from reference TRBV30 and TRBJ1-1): SQTIHQWPATLVQPVGSPLSLECTVEGTSNPNLYWYRQAAGRGLQLLFYSVGIGQISSEVPQNLSASRPQDRQFILSSKKLLLSDSGFYLCAWSGFPSTEAFFGQGTRLTVV.

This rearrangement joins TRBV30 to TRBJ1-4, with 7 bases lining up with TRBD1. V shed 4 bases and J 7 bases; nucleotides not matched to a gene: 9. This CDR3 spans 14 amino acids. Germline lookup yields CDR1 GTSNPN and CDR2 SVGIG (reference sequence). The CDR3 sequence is CAWTRQGEGEKLFF. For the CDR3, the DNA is TGTGCCTGGACCCGACAGGGCGAGGGTGAAAAACTGTTTTTT.

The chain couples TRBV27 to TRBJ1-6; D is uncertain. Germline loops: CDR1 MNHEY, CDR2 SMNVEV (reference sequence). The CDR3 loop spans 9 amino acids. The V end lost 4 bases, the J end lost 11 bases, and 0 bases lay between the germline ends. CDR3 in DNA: TGTGCCAGCAGTTCACCCCTCCACTTT. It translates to CASSSPLHF.

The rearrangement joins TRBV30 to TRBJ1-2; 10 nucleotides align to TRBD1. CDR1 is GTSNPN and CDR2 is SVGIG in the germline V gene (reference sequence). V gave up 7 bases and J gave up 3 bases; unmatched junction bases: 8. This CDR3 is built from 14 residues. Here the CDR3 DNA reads TGTGCCTATGACAGGGGGCGCAGAGACTATGGCTACACCTTC. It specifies CAYDRGRRDYGYTF.

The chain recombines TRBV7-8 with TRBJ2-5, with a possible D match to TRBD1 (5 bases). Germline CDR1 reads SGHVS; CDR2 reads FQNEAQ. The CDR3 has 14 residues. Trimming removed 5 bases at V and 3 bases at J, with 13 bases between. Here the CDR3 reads CASSPTPREETQYF. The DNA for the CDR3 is TGTGCCAGCAGCCCTACCCCCAGGGAAGAGACCCAGTACTTC. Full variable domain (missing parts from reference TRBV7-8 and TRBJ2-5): GAGVSQSPRYKVAKRGQDVALRCDPISGHVSLFWYQQALGQGPEFLTYFQNEAQLDKSGLPSDRFFAERPEGSVSTLKIQRTQQEDSAVYLCASSPTPREETQYFGPGTRLLVL.

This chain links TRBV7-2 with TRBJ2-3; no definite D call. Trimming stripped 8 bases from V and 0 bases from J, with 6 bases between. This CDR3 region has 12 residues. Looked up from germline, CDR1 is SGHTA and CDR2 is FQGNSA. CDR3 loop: CASGTSTDTQYF. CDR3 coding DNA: TGTGCCAGCGGTACTAGCACAGATACGCAGTATTTT.

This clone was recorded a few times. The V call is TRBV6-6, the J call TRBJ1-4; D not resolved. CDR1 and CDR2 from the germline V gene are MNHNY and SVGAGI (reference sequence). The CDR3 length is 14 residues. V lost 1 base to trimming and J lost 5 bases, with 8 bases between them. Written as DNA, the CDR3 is TGTGCCAGCAGTTACTGGCAGGAGAATGAAAAACTGTTTTTT. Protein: CASSYWQENEKLFF.

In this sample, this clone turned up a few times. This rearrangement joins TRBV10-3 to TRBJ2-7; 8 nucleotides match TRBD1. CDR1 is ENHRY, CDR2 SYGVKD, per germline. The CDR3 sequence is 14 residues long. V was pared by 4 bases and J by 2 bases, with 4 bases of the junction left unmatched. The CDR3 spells CAISGDRRTYEQYF. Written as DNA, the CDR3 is TGTGCCATCAGTGGGGACAGGAGAACCTACGAGCAGTACTTC.

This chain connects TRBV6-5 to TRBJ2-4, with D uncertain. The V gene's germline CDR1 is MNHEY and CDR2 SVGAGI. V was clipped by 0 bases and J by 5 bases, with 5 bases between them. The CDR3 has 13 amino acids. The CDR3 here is CASSYSLENIQYF. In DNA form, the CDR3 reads TGTGCCAGCAGTTACTCCCTGGAAAACATTCAGTACTTC.

The CDR3 nucleotides read TGCAGCGTTGCGGGACAGATAATTGGCGGCTACACCTTC. Translation gives CSVAGQIIGGYTF. The chain recombines TRBV29-1 with TRBJ1-2, with 7 bases lining up with TRBD1. The CDR3 runs to 13 residues. Germline CDR1 reads SQVTM; CDR2 reads ANQGSEA. With V trimmed by 4 bases and J by 8 bases, 10 bases remained unmatched. Supplemented by reference TRBV29-1 and TRBJ1-2, the full variable domain reads SAVISQKPSRDICQRGTSLTIQCQVDSQVTMMFWYRQQPGQSLTLIATANQGSEATYESGFVIDKFPISRPNLTFSTLTVSNMSPEDSSIYLCSVAGQIIGGYTFGSGTRLTVV.

The CDR3 DNA reads as TGTGCCAGCAGCCAAGGGGCCCGAGGGGATACGCAGTATTTT. This gives the protein CASSQGARGDTQYF. The gene calls are TRBV14 and TRBJ2-3; tentatively, D is TRBD2 (5 bases). Trimming stripped 1 base from V and 6 bases from J, with 11 bases between. The CDR3 length is 14 residues. Germline V gives CDR1 SGHDN, CDR2 FVKESK.

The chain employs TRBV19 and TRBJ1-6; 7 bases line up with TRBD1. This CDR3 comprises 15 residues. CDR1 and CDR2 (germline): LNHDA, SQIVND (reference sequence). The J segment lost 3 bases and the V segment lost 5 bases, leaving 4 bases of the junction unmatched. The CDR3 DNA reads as TGTGCCAGTAGTCCGGGACAGAACTATAATTCACCCCTCCACTTT. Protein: CASSPGQNYNSPLHF.

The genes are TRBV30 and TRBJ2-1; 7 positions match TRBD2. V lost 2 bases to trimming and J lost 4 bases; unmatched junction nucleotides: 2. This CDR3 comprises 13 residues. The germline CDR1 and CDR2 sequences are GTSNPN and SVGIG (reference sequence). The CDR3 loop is CAWSFGGYNEQFF. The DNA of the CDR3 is TGTGCCTGGAGTTTCGGGGGGTACAATGAGCAGTTCTTC.

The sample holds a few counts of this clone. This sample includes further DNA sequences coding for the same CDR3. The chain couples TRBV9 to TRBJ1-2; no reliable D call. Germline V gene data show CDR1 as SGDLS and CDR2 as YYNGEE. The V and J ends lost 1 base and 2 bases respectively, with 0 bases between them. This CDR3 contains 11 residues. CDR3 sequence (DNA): TGTGCCAGCAGCGTAAACTATGGCTACACCTTC. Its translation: CASSVNYGYTF.

CDR3 loop: CASSPRGGRFYEQYF. For the CDR3, the DNA is TGTGCCAGCAGCCCGCGGGGGGGTCGATTCTACGAGCAGTACTTC. The rearrangement links TRBV7-2 to TRBJ2-7; 9 nucleotides match TRBD2. Germline CDR1 SGHTA, CDR2 FQGNSA. J was trimmed by 3 bases and V by 5 bases; bases with no gene match: 8. CDR3 length: 15 residues.

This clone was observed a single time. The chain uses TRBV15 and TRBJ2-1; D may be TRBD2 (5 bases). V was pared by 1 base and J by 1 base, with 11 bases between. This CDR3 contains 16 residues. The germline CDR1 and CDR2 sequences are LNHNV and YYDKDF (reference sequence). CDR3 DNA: TGTGCCACCAGCAGAGCCAGGACTTCTTCCTACAATGAGCAGTTCTTC. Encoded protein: CATSRARTSSYNEQFF.

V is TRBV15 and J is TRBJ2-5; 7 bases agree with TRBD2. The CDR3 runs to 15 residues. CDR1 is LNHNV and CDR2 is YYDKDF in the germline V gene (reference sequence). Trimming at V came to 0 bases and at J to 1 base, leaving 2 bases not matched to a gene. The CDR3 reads CATSRDGRVQETQYF. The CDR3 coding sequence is TGTGCCACCAGCAGAGATGGGAGGGTCCAAGAGACCCAGTACTTC.

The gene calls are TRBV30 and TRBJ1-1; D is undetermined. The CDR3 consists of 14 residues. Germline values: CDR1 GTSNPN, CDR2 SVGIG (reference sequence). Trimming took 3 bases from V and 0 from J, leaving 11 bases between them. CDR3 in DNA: TGTGCCTGGAGCGACCCACCTCTGAACACTGAAGCTTTCTTT. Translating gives CAWSDPPLNTEAFF.

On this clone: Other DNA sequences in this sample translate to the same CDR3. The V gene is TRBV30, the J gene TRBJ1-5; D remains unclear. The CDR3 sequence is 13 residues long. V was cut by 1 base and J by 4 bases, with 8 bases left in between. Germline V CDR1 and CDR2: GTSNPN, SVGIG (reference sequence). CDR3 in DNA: TGTGCCTGGAGTGCCGGGGTGAATCAGCCCCAGCATTTT. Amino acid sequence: CAWSAGVNQPQHF.

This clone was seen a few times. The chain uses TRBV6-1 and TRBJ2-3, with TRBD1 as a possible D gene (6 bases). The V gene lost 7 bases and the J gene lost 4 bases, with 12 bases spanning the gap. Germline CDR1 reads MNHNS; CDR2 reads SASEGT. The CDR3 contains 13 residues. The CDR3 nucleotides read TGTGCCAGCACCACCGGACAGTCAGATACGCAGTATTTT. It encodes CASTTGQSDTQYF.

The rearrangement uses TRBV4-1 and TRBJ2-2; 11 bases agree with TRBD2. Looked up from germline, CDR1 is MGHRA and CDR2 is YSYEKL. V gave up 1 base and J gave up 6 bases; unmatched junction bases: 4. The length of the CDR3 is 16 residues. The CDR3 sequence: CASSQVTSGGSGELFF. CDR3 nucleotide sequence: TGCGCCAGCAGCCAAGTTACTAGCGGGGGCTCCGGGGAGCTGTTTTTT.

DNA of the CDR3: TGCAGCGTACCCCCGGGACAGGGATACAATGAGCAGTTCTTC. Translation gives CSVPPGQGYNEQFF. This sequence joins TRBV29-1 and TRBJ2-1; 9 bases are shared with TRBD1. Germline CDR1 and CDR2: SQVTM and ANQGSEA. There are 14 residues in the CDR3. The V and J ends lost 6 bases and 4 bases, in that order; junction bases with no gene match: 7.

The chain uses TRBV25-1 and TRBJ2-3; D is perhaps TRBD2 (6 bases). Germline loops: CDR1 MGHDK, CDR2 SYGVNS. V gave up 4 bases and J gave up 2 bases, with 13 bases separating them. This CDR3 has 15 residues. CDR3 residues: CASSVWPGDTDTQYF. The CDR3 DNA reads TGTGCCAGCAGTGTTTGGCCGGGGGACACAGATACGCAGTATTTT.